Described below is a single TCR beta chain sequence and its context. Its antigen is not identified. This table comes from immunoSEQ multiplex PCR, and its TCRdb copy is limited to in-frame clones, with some not included. The sample has approximately 60,000 clones; approximately 90% are singletons. These data come from a study of PD-1 blockade in mismatch repair-deficient tumors. Looking at the study overall: Patients had eleven to twelve mismatch repair-deficient cancer types and were previously treated and progressing.

General study findings and limits: After pembrolizumab, tumor-resident clones rose rapidly, then generally contracted before radiologic responses.

All patients were mismatch repair deficient, assessed by either PCR or immunohistochemistry. The TCR-sequenced patients were a few responders to pembrolizumab. Per the germline V gene, CDR1 is SGHKS and CDR2 is YYEKEE (reference sequence). Trimming at V came to 0 bases and at J to 4 bases, leaving 3 bases not matched to a gene. This CDR3 contains 14 residues. The receptor's source is an adult with mismatch repair-deficient cancer. Sequenced here: peripheral blood, sampled 52 weeks after starting pembrolizumab. The chain recombines TRBV5-5 with TRBJ1-2, with TRBD1 identical over 7 bases. The CDR3 spells CASSLETGSYGYTF. DNA of the CDR3: TGTGCCAGCAGCTTGGAGACAGGGAGCTATGGCTACACCTTC.